This passage covers 24 T cell receptor beta chains from one sample sequenced in a study of CD8 T cells in ankylosing spondylitis (dated by TCRdb to about 2017). The library was generated by 5' RACE. Sequenced using an Illumina HiSeq 2500. The public sequencing data were trimmed at Q25 with fastp and processed into clonotypes with MiXCR by TCRdb, which kept only in-frame beta chains. When rows share a CDR3 protein, they turn into one entry using the most common DNA and genes. For this sample the table gives 300,000 to 400,000 distinct CDR3 sequences, of which 20% to 25% were detected only once. About an eighth of the sample is held by the ten biggest clonotypes. The sequenced sample consisted of blood, either unsorted or a sorted T cell fraction (not recorded which). The receptors were gathered from a male donor with ankylosing spondylitis or in good health (not recorded which).

This chain connects TRBV7-3 to TRBJ2-1, with a possible D match to TRBD2 (5 bases). V shed 5 bases and J shed 6 bases, with 14 bases lying between them. Germline values: CDR1 SGHTA, CDR2 FQGTGA. The CDR3 length is 14 residues. This CDR3 reads CASSPAGWGNEQFF. CDR3 bases: TGTGCCAGCAGCCCCGCGGGCTGGGGCAATGAGCAGTTCTTC.

This chain joins TRBV12-3 or TRBV12-4 and TRBJ2-5, with 12 bases lining up with TRBD2. The V and J ends lost 3 bases and 1 base, in that order; junction bases with no gene match: 0. The CDR3 has 15 residues. This chain's CDR3 is CASSLTSGGQETQYF. The CDR3 region has the DNA TGTGCCAGCAGTTTGACTAGCGGGGGCCAAGAGACCCAGTACTTC.

Here the CDR3 reads CASSVRDSNYEQYF. The CDR3 region has the DNA TGTGCCAGCAGCGTCCGGGACAGCAATTACGAGCAGTACTTC. The genes are TRBV7-9 and TRBJ2-7; 7 bases align to TRBD1. The junction had 8 bases not matched to a gene; V was cut back by 5 bases and J by 4 bases. CDR1 and CDR2 (germline): SEHNR, FQNEAQ (reference sequence). The CDR3 runs to 14 residues.

This chain joins TRBV7-3 and TRBJ2-1, with D possibly being TRBD2 (6 bases). This CDR3 has 13 amino acids. The V and J ends lost 1 base and 10 bases respectively, with 11 bases between them. Looked up from germline, CDR1 is SGHTA and CDR2 is FQGTGA. Here the CDR3 DNA reads TGTGCCAGCAGCTTAATAGCGGAGGCGGAGCAGTTCTTC. This translates into CASSLIAEAEQFF.

There are a few counts of this clonotype. V and J are TRBV12-3 or TRBV12-4 and TRBJ2-1; D may correspond to TRBD1 or TRBD2 (5 bases each). The CDR3 runs 16 residues. V gave up 1 base and J gave up 2 bases, with 12 bases separating them. The CDR3 here is CASSLGVGRTYNEQFF. CDR3 nucleotides: TGTGCCAGCAGTTTAGGGGTGGGACGGACCTACAATGAGCAGTTCTTC.

This sequence joins TRBV3-1 and TRBJ1-1; 7 nucleotides line up with TRBD1. Germline assignment: CDR1 LGHDT and CDR2 YNNKEL (reference sequence). This CDR3 spans 15 amino acids. Trimming at V came to 4 bases and at J to 5 bases, leaving 10 bases not matched to a gene. CDR3 residues: CASSRLGTAKTEAFF. DNA for the CDR3: TGTGCCAGCAGCCGCCTGGGGACAGCGAAAACTGAAGCTTTCTTT.

This clonotype showed up just a few times. The chain joins TRBV11-2 to TRBJ2-5, with TRBD1 matching 11 bases. The CDR3 covers 14 residues. Unmatched junction bases numbered 3, after V lost 6 bases and J lost 3 bases. Germline lookup yields CDR1 SGHAT and CDR2 FQNNGV. The CDR3, as DNA: TGTGCCAGCAGAAGGGGACAGGGGGAAGAGACCCAGTACTTC. This translates into CASRRGQGEETQYF. Combining the CDR3 with reference TRBV11-2 and TRBJ2-5 gives the whole variable domain EAGVAQSPRYKIIEKRQSVAFWCNPISGHATLYWYQQILGQGPKLLIQFQNNGVVDDSQLPKDRFSAERLKGVDSTLKIQPAKLEDSAVYLCASRRGQGEETQYFGPGTRLLVL.

This chain connects TRBV6-2 or TRBV6-3 to TRBJ2-1; TRBD2 matches at 9 bases. This CDR3 contains 15 residues. Trimming cost V 6 bases and J 4 bases; bases outside gene matches: 7. Germline V gene sequence: CDR1 MNHEY, CDR2 SVGEGT. The CDR3 is CASSRAGGLYNEQFF. The CDR3 DNA sequence: TGTGCCAGCAGCAGAGCGGGGGGACTTTACAATGAGCAGTTCTTC.

This clonotype was detected ten times or more. The rearrangement links TRBV4-1 to TRBJ1-3; 7 bases align to TRBD1. CDR1 MGHRA and CDR2 YSYEKL come from the germline V gene. The CDR3 has 15 residues. The trim removed 6 bases at V and 6 bases at J, leaving 11 bases unmatched. The CDR3 coding sequence is TGCGCCAGCAGGGAGGGAAGGGGGCAGGAAAACACCATATATTTT. Its translation is CASREGRGQENTIYF.

V and J are TRBV12-3 or TRBV12-4 and TRBJ2-7; 9 bases are a match to TRBD1. The J segment lost 5 bases and the V segment lost 5 bases, leaving 16 bases of the junction unmatched. The CDR3 sequence is 17 residues long. The CDR3 bases are TGTGCCAGCAGTCCCCCGGGCTGGGACAGGGTGTCCAACGAGCAGTACTTC. Protein product: CASSPPGWDRVSNEQYF.

V gene TRBV12-3 or TRBV12-4 combines with J gene TRBJ2-5, with a weak D call TRBD2 (5 bases). The CDR3 is made up of 13 amino acids. V shed 8 bases and J shed 5 bases, with 15 bases lying between them. CDR3 sequence (DNA): TGTGCCAGCTCCCCGAGGGTCCGGGAGACCCAGTACTTC. Translation: CASSPRVRETQYF.

The rearrangement links TRBV4-1 to TRBJ2-7; D not resolved. V was shortened by 2 bases and J by 2 bases, with 16 bases between the two germline ends. From germline, CDR1 is MGHRA and CDR2 YSYEKL. The CDR3 totals 16 residues. This CDR3 is CASSQTHPDFTYEQYF. The CDR3 DNA is TGCGCCAGCAGCCAAACCCACCCAGATTTCACCTACGAGCAGTACTTC.

In this sample, this clonotype turned up a few times. The rearrangement joins TRBV7-9 to TRBJ1-5; unclear D gene. V was pared by 2 bases and J by 0 bases, with 11 bases between. The CDR3 has 16 amino acids. The germline CDR1 and CDR2 sequences are SEHNR and FQNEAQ (reference sequence). This CDR3 is CASSLNAEYSNQPQHF. The CDR3 DNA sequence: TGTGCCAGCAGCTTAAATGCGGAATATAGCAATCAGCCCCAGCATTTT. The whole variable domain, filled in from reference TRBV7-9 and TRBJ1-5, reads DTGVSQNPRHKITKRGQNVTFRCDPISEHNRLYWYRQTLGQGPEFLTYFQNEAQLEKSRLLSDRFSAERPKGSFSTLEIQRTEQGDSAMYLCASSLNAEYSNQPQHFGDGTRLSIL.

This chain joins TRBV5-1 and TRBJ2-2; 7 positions match TRBD1. Germline-derived CDR1 and CDR2 are SGHRS and YFSETQ. The CDR3 runs 15 residues. With 0 bases clipped from V and 6 bases from J, the junction kept 5 bases outside the gene matches. The CDR3 DNA reads TGCGCCAGCAGCTTGGGACAGGGCGTCCCCGGGGAGCTGTTTTTT. Translation: CASSLGQGVPGELFF.

This clonotype has a handful of counts. CDR3 bases: TGTGCCACCAGAGACTCATACACCGGGGAGCTGTTTTTT. Its translation is CATRDSYTGELFF. The chain is built from TRBV24-1 and TRBJ2-2; D not resolved. This CDR3 is built from 13 residues. Germline V gives CDR1 KGHDR, CDR2 SFDVKD. V lost 7 bases and J lost 3, with 8 bases in between.

This clonotype was counted a few times. The V and J genes are TRBV29-1 and TRBJ2-2; the D is unclear. Germline V gene sequence: CDR1 SQVTM, CDR2 ANQGSEA. The CDR3 is 13 residues long. V gave up 7 bases and J gave up 2 bases, with 11 bases separating them. CDR3 residues: CSASTVNTGELFF. In DNA form, the CDR3 reads TGCAGCGCTTCTACAGTAAACACCGGGGAGCTGTTTTTT.

Only a few counts were recorded for this clonotype. V is TRBV12-3 or TRBV12-4 and J is TRBJ2-1; 7 bases map to TRBD1. V dropped 6 bases and J dropped 5; count of bases not matched to a gene: 7. This CDR3 is built from 14 residues. The CDR3 protein is CASSPQTGNNEQFF. In DNA form, the CDR3 reads TGTGCCAGCAGCCCCCAGACAGGGAACAATGAGCAGTTCTTC.

The rearrangement links TRBV7-8 to TRBJ2-1, with D hard to call. The germline CDR1 and CDR2 sequences are SGHVS and FQNEAQ. The CDR3 spans 13 residues. Trimming shortened V by 5 bases and J by 7 bases, and 12 bases separated the two germline ends. This chain's CDR3 is CASSQNPRNEQFF. CDR3 nucleotide sequence: TGTGCCAGCAGCCAAAACCCCCGAAATGAGCAGTTCTTC.

This clonotype appeared a few times. For the CDR3, the DNA is TGTGCCATCAGGGGGGGGGCTGGCAATGAGCAGTTCTTC. It yields the protein CAIRGGAGNEQFF. This chain joins TRBV10-3 and TRBJ2-1, with a tentative D call TRBD2 (7 bases). Germline V CDR1 and CDR2: ENHRY, SYGVKD. This CDR3 is built from 13 residues. V was pared by 6 bases and J by 6 bases, with 12 bases between.

This chain uses TRBV20-1 with TRBJ1-1; no definite D call. Per the germline V gene, CDR1 is DFQATT and CDR2 is SNEGSKA (reference sequence). The CDR3 has 13 residues. V was pared by 1 base and J by 7 bases, with 13 bases between. The CDR3 is CSARGLSAHEAFF. CDR3 nucleotide sequence: TGCAGTGCTAGAGGTTTGAGCGCCCATGAAGCTTTCTTT.

There are a few counts of this clonotype. V and J are TRBV5-5 and TRBJ2-1, with 7 bases matching TRBD2. Trimming removed 3 bases from V and 0 bases from J; junction bases left unmatched: 6. CDR3 length: 16 amino acids. Germline values: CDR1 SGHKS, CDR2 YYEKEE (reference sequence). CDR3 DNA sequence: TGTGCCAGCAGCTCGGGGAGGGGACCCTCCTACAATGAGCAGTTCTTC. This translates into CASSSGRGPSYNEQFF.

This clonotype was observed a few times. The V call is TRBV10-2, the J call TRBJ2-2; 8 positions match TRBD1. Trimming took 4 bases from V and 7 from J; bases not matched to a gene: 8. Germline V gene lookup returns CDR1 WSHSY and CDR2 SAAADI. CDR3 size: 15 residues. In DNA form, the CDR3 reads TGCGCCAGCAGTGGGACAGGGATGAGTGGCGGGGAGCTGTTTTTT. This codes for CASSGTGMSGGELFF.

V is TRBV6-1 and J is TRBJ1-1; a possible D gene is TRBD1 (5 bases). The germline V and J ends were trimmed by 8 bases and 5 bases, with 15 bases remaining between them. CDR3 length: 13 residues. From germline, CDR1 is MNHNS and CDR2 SASEGT. The CDR3 DNA follows: TGTGCCAGCTACTGGGGCGGAGTAACTGAAGCTTTCTTT. As protein: CASYWGGVTEAFF.

The chain employs TRBV6-2 or TRBV6-3 and TRBJ1-5, with D unclear. There are 15 residues in the CDR3. Germline values: CDR1 MNHEY, CDR2 SVGEGT. V lost 4 bases, J lost 4 bases, and 14 bases lay in between. The CDR3 coding sequence is TGTGCCAGCAGTTTCCCCCACGGTGGGAATCAGCCCCAGCATTTT. This codes for CASSFPHGGNQPQHF.